The source of this T cell receptor (beta chain) is a study of T cell changes during pregnancy in multiple sclerosis (dated by TCRdb to between 2018 and 2021). Looking at the study overall: Changes in the T cell repertoire over the course of pregnancy were examined in this study in women with multiple sclerosis.

On this clone: Which antigen it targets is not known. No qualities accompany the bases; no much larger clone lies one base away.

Libraries were prepared through the immunoSEQ multiplex PCR assay. The clones in this table, taken by TCRdb from immuneACCESS, are in-frame only. Not every clone is retained; where verified, under half of the shortfall comes from an unresolved V gene, and the cause of the rest is unknown. The table for this sample lists about 66,000 clones; 91% of them were counted only once. Of the sample, less than 5.5% falls within the top ten clones. The sample here was CD8+ T cells from peripheral blood mononuclear cells, taken before pregnancy. The sequence derives from a female donor with multiple sclerosis, enrolled in a pregnancy study.

The CDR3 here reads CAWSLANYEQYF. The DNA reads as follows: TGTGCCTGGAGTTTGGCAAATTACGAGCAGTACTTC. The chain uses TRBV30 and TRBJ2-7; the D gene is unclear. Sequences GTSNPN (CDR1) and SVGIG (CDR2) are obtained from the germline V gene (reference sequence). V drops 2 bases and J drops 4 bases, leaving 9 bases in between. From the cysteine up to the phenylalanine, the CDR3 has a length of 12 residues. Only CDR3 DNA remains: 36 bases, in frame from the first base.